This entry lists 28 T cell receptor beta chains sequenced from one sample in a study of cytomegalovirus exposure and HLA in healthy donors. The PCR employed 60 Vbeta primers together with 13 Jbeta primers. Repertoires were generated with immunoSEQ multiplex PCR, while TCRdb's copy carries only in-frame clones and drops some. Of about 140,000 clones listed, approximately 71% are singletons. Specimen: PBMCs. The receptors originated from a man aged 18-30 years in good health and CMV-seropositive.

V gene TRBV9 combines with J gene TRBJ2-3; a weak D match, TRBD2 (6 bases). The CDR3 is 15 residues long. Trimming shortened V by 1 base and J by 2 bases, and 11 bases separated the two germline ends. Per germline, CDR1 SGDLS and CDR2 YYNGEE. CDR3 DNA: TGTGCCAGCAGCGTAACCGGGGACTCCACAGATACGCAGTATTTT. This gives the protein CASSVTGDSTDTQYF.

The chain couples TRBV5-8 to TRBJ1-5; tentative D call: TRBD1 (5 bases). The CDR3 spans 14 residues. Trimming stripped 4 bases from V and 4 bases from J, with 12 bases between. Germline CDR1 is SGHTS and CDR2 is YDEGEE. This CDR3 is CASSGSRANQPQHF. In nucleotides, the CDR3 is TGTGCCAGCAGCGGGTCCAGGGCGAATCAGCCCCAGCATTTT.

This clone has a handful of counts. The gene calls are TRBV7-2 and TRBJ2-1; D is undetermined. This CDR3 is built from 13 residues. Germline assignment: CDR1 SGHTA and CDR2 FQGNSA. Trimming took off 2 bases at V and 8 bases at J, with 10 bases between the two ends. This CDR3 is CASSLMARHEQFF. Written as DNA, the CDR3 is TGTGCCAGCAGCTTAATGGCCCGCCATGAGCAGTTCTTC. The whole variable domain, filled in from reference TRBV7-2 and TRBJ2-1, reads GAGVSQSPSNKVTEKGKDVELRCDPISGHTALYWYRQSLGQGLEFLIYFQGNSAPDKSGLPSDRFSAERTGGSVSTLTIQRTQQEDSAVYLCASSLMARHEQFFGPGTRLTVL.

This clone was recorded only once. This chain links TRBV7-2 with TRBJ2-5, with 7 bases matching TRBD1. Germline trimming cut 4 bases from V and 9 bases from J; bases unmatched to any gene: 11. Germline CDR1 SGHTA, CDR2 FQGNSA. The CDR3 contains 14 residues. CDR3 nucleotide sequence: TGTGCCAGCAGCTCCCCGAACAGGGGTCGAGCCCAGTACTTC. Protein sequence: CASSSPNRGRAQYF. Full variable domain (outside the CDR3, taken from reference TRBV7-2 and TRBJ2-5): GAGVSQSPSNKVTEKGKDVELRCDPISGHTALYWYRQSLGQGLEFLIYFQGNSAPDKSGLPSDRFSAERTGGSVSTLTIQRTQQEDSAVYLCASSSPNRGRAQYFGPGTRLLVL.

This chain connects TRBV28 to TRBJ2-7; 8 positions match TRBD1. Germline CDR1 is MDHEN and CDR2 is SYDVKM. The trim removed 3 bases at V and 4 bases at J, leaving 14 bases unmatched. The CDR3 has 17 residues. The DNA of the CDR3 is TGTGCCAGCAGTTTGGGAATCGCAGGGGGCTTGGGTTACGAGCAGTACTTC. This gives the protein CASSLGIAGGLGYEQYF. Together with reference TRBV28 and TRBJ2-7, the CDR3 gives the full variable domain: DVKVTQSSRYLVKRTGEKVFLECVQDMDHENMFWYRQDPGLGLRLIYFSYDVKMKEKGDIPEGYSVSREKKERFSLILESASTNQTSMYLCASSLGIAGGLGYEQYFGPGTRLTVT.

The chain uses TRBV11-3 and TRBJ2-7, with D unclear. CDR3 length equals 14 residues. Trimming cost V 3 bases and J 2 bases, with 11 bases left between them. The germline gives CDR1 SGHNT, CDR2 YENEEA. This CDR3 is CASSFGRNTYEQYF. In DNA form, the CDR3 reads TGTGCCAGCAGCTTTGGCAGGAATACCTACGAGCAGTACTTC.

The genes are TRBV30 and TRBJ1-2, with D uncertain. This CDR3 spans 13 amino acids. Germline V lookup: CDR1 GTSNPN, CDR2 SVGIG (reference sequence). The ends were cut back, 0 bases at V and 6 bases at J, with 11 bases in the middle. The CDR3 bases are TGTGCCTGGAGTGTTTCGGGGAGGAATGGCTACACCTTC. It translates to CAWSVSGRNGYTF. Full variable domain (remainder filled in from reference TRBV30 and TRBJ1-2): SQTIHQWPATLVQPVGSPLSLECTVEGTSNPNLYWYRQAAGRGLQLLFYSVGIGQISSEVPQNLSASRPQDRQFILSSKKLLLSDSGFYLCAWSVSGRNGYTFGSGTRLTVV.

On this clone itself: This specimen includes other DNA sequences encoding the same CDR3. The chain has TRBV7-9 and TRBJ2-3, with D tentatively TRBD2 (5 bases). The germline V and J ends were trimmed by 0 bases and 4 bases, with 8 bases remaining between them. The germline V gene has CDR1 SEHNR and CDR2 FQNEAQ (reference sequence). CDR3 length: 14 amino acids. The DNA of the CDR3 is TGTGCCAGCAGCTTAGCGGGAGTCGCAGATACGCAGTATTTT. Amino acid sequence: CASSLAGVADTQYF.

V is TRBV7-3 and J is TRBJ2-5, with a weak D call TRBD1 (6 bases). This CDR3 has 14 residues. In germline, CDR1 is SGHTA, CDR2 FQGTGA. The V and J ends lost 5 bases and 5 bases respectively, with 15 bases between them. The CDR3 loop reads CASSHDGGRETQYF. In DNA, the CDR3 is TGTGCCAGCAGCCACGATGGGGGCCGGGAGACCCAGTACTTC.

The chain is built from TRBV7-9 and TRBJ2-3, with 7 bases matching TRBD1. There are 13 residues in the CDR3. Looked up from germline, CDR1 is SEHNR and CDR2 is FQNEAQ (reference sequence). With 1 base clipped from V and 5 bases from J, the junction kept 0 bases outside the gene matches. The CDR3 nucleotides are TGTGCCAGCAGCTTAGGGACAGGAGATACGCAGTATTTT. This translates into CASSLGTGDTQYF.

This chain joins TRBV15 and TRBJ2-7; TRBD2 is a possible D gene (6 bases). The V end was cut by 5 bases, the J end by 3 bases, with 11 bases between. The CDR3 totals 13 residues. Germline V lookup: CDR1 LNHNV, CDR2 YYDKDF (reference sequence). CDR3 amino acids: CATSAWRGYEQYF. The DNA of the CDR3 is TGTGCCACCAGCGCCTGGCGGGGCTACGAGCAGTACTTC.

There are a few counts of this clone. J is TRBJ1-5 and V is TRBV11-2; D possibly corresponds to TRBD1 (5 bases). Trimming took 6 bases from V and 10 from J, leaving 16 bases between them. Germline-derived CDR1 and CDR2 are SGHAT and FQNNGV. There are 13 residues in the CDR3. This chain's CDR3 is CASSSTSGDPQHF. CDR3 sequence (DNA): TGTGCCAGCAGTTCCACCTCGGGGGACCCCCAGCATTTT. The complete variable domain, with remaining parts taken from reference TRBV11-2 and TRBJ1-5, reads EAGVAQSPRYKIIEKRQSVAFWCNPISGHATLYWYQQILGQGPKLLIQFQNNGVVDDSQLPKDRFSAERLKGVDSTLKIQPAKLEDSAVYLCASSSTSGDPQHFGDGTRLSIL.

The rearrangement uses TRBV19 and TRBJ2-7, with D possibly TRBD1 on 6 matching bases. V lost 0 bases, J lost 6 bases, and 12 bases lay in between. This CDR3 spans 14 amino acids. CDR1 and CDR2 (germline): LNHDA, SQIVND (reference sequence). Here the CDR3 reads CASSIDQTGSEQYF. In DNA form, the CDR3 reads TGTGCCAGTAGTATAGATCAGACAGGTTCCGAGCAGTACTTC.

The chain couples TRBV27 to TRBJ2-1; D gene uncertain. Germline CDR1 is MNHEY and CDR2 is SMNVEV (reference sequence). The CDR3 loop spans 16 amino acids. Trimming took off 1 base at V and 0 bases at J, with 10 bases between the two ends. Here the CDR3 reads CASSLFVPSSYNEQFF. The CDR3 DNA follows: TGTGCCAGCAGTTTATTTGTTCCTAGCTCCTACAATGAGCAGTTCTTC.

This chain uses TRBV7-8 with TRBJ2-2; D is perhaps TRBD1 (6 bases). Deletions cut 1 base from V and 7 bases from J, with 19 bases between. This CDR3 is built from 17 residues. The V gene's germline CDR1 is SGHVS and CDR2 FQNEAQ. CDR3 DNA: TGTGCCAGCAGCTTAGAAATTGTAACAGGGAGAATCGGGGAGCTGTTTTTT. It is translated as CASSLEIVTGRIGELFF. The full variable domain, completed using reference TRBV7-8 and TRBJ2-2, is GAGVSQSPRYKVAKRGQDVALRCDPISGHVSLFWYQQALGQGPEFLTYFQNEAQLDKSGLPSDRFFAERPEGSVSTLKIQRTQQEDSAVYLCASSLEIVTGRIGELFFGEGSRLTVL.

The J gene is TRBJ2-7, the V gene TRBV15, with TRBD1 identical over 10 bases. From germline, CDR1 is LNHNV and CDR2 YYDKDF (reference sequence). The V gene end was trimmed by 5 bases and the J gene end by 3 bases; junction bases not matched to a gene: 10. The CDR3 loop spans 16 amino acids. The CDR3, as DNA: TGTGCCACCAGCCCCCTCTTGACAGGGGGCTTCTACGAGCAGTACTTC. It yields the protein CATSPLLTGGFYEQYF.

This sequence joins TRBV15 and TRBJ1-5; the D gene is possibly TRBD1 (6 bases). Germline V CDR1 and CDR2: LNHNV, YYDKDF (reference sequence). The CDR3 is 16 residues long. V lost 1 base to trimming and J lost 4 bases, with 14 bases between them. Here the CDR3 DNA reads TGTGCCACCAGCAGAGCCGGACAGCCAAGGAATCAGCCCCAGCATTTT. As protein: CATSRAGQPRNQPQHF.

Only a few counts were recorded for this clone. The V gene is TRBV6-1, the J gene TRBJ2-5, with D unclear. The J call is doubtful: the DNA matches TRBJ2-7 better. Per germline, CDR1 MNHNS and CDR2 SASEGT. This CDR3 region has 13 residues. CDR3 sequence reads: CQPRGCEFCEQYF. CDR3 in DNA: TGTCAACCGCGAGGTTGTGAGTTCTGCGAGCAGTACTTC.

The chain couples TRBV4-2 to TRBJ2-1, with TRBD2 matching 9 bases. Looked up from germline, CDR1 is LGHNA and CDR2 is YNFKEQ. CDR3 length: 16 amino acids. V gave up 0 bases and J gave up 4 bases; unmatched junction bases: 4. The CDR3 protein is CASSQESLAGYNEQFF. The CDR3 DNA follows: TGTGCCAGCAGCCAAGAGTCGCTAGCGGGGTACAATGAGCAGTTCTTC.

The CDR3 spells CASGPGQGGDEQFF. The CDR3 DNA reads as TGTGCCAGCGGTCCTGGACAGGGGGGGGATGAGCAGTTCTTC. V and J are TRBV27 and TRBJ2-1; 10 nucleotides align to TRBD1. This CDR3 is 14 amino acids long. V was pared by 8 bases and J by 8 bases, with 9 bases of the junction left unmatched. The germline gives CDR1 MNHEY, CDR2 SMNVEV (reference sequence).

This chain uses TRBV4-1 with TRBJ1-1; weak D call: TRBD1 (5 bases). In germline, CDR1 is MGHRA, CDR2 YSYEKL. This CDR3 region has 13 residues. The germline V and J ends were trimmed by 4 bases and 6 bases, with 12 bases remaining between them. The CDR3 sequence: CASSRQGLAEAFF. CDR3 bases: TGCGCCAGCAGCCGGCAGGGTTTGGCTGAAGCTTTCTTT.

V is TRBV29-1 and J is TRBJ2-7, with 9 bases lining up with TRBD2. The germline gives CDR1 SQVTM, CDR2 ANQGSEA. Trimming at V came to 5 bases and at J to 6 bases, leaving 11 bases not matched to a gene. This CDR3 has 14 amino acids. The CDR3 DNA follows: TGCAGCGTTTCTTCCGGGACTAGCCGCCGCGAGCAGTACTTC. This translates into CSVSSGTSRREQYF.

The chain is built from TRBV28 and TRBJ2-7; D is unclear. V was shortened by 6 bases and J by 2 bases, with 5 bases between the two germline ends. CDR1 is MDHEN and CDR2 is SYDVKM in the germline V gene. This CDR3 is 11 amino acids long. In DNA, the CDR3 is TGTGCCAGCAGGAGTGCCTACGAGCAGTACTTC. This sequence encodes CASRSAYEQYF.

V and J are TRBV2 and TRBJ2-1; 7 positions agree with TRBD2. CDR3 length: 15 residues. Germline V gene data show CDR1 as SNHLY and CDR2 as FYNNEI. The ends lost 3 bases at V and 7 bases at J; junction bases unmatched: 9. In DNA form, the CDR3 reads TGTGCCAGCAGTGAGGCGGGAGTAGCCTTAAATGAGCAGTTCTTC. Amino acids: CASSEAGVALNEQFF.

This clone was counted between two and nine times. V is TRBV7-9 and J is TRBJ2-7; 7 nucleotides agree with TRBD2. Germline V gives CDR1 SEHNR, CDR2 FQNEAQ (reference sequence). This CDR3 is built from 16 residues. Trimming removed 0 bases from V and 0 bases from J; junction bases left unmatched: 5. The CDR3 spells CASSLARAGSSYEQYF. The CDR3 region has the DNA TGTGCCAGCAGCTTAGCGAGAGCGGGAAGCTCCTACGAGCAGTACTTC.

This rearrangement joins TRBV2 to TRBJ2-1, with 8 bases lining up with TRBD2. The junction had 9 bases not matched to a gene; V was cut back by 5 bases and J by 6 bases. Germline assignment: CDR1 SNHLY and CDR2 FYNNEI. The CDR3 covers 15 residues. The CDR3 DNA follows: TGTGCCAGCAGTCCAGGACTAGCAGTCATCAATGAGCAGTTCTTC. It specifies CASSPGLAVINEQFF.

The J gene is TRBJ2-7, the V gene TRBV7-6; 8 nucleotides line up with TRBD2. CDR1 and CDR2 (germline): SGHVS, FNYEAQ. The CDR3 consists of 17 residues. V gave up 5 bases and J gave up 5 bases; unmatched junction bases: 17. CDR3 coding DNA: TGTGCCAGCAGCCCGGGGGTGATAGCGGGATTTCAGAACGAGCAGTACTTC. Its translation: CASSPGVIAGFQNEQYF.

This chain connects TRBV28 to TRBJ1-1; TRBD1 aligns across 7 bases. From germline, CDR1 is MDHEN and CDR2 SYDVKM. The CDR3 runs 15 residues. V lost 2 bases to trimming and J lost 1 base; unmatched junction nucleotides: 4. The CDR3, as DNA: TGTGCCAGCAGTTTAATAAACAGGGGGAACACTGAAGCTTTCTTT. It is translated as CASSLINRGNTEAFF.